This TCR beta chain was captured in a study of cytomegalovirus exposure and HLA in healthy donors. The PCR contained 60 Vbeta and 13 Jbeta primers. Sequencing used immunoSEQ multiplex PCR; TCRdb keeps in-frame clones, though not all of them. The sample shows around 120,000 clones, around 82% of them seen only once. To note about this clone: Antigen: not known.

Germline CDR1 SGHTA, CDR2 FQGNSA. The CDR3 runs to 13 residues. Trimming pared 4 bases from V and 4 bases from J, leaving 8 bases between. Points from the study as a whole: Follow-up analysis found HLA locus-dependent TCR association rates, highest for DRB1 and lowest for HLA-C.

The sample consisted of PBMCs. The sequence came from a male donor in good health and CMV-seropositive. This rearrangement joins TRBV7-2 to TRBJ1-5; no clear D. Here the CDR3 reads CASSSLRNQPQHF. The CDR3 nucleotides read TGTGCCAGCAGCTCTCTTCGGAATCAGCCCCAGCATTTT.